These T cell receptor beta chains were read from a single sample in a study of T cell changes during pregnancy in multiple sclerosis. Produced via immunoSEQ multiplex PCR; TCRdb's table is partial and in-frame only. This table has more than 35,000 clones, 80% to 95% appearing once. Here the sequenced sample was CD4+ T cells from peripheral blood mononuclear cells, taken in the third trimester of pregnancy. The source is a female donor in good health, enrolled as a control in a pregnancy study. Both conserved end residues are part of each CDR3. D genes are given only for firm matches. Size is omitted from some rows. Given values are once, few, many or a class for expanded clones.

CDR3: CASSMIRQGRGTNEKLFF
DNA: TGTGCCAGTAGTATGATAAGACAGGGGAGGGGCACTAATGAAAAACTGTTTTTT
J: TRBJ1-4
D: TRBD1
size: NA
V: TRBV19

CDR3: CASTPGLKLFF
DNA: TGTGCCAGCACTCCGGGATTAAAACTGTTTTTT
J: TRBJ1-4
D: NA
size: NA
V: TRBV28

CDR3: CASSPGQGSYNEQFF
DNA: TGTGCCAGCAGCCCCGGACAGGGATCCTACAATGAGCAGTTCTTC
J: TRBJ2-1
D: TRBD1
size: NA
V: TRBV7-8

CDR3: CASSLDSEKRNTEAFF
DNA: TGCGCCAGCAGCTTGGACTCGGAGAAGAGGAACACTGAAGCTTTCTTT
J: TRBJ1-1
D: NA
size: once
V: TRBV5-1

CDR3: CASNRGASTDTQYF
DNA: TGTGCCAGCAACAGGGGGGCTAGCACAGATACGCAGTATTTT
J: TRBJ2-3
D: TRBD1
size: NA
V: TRBV10-3

CDR3: CASSPGTGGGYGYIF
DNA: TGCGCCAGCAGTCCCGGGACAGGGGGCGGCTATGGCTACATCTTC
J: TRBJ1-2
D: TRBD1
size: NA
V: TRBV5-1

CDR3: CASSLRWLADTGNEQFF
DNA: TGCGCCAGCAGCTTGCGGTGGCTAGCGGATACCGGCAATGAGCAGTTCTTC
J: TRBJ2-1
D: TRBD2
size: NA
V: TRBV5-1

CDR3: CATSLGGSSYEQYF
DNA: TGTGCCACGAGCTTAGGAGGATCCTCCTACGAGCAGTACTTC
J: TRBJ2-7
D: NA
size: NA
V: TRBV11-1

CDR3: CASSLTPRGEDQPQHF
DNA: TGCGCCAGCAGCTTGACCCCCAGGGGGGAGGATCAGCCCCAGCATTTT
J: TRBJ1-5
D: TRBD1
size: NA
V: TRBV5-1

CDR3: CASSLATGGYEQYF
DNA: TGTGCCAGCAGCTTAGCCACAGGGGGATACGAGCAGTACTTC
J: TRBJ2-7
D: TRBD1
size: once
V: TRBV11-2

CDR3: CASSQAGAGGNTIYF
DNA: TGTGCCAGCAGCCAAGCTGGGGCTGGAGGAAACACCATATATTTT
J: TRBJ1-3
D: NA
size: NA
V: TRBV14

CDR3: CASTSVGYNEQFF
DNA: TGTGCCAGCACTAGCGTAGGCTACAATGAGCAGTTCTTC
J: TRBJ2-1
D: NA
size: NA
V: TRBV2

CDR3: CSARDGSIQYF
DNA: TGCAGTGCTAGAGATGGGAGCATTCAGTACTTC
J: TRBJ2-4
D: NA
size: NA
V: TRBV20-1

CDR3: CATVDRDRGSETQYF
DNA: TGTGCCACGGTCGACCGGGACAGGGGCAGCGAGACCCAGTACTTC
J: TRBJ2-5
D: TRBD1
size: once
V: TRBV15

CDR3: CATRGRGTGISSNQPQHF
DNA: TGTGCCACCAGGGGTCGCGGGACAGGGATTTCTAGCAATCAGCCCCAGCATTTT
J: TRBJ1-5
D: TRBD1
size: NA
V: TRBV15

CDR3: CASRGTTGSGYTF
DNA: TGTGCCAGCAGGGGGACTACGGGAAGTGGCTACACCTTC
J: TRBJ1-2
D: NA
size: NA
V: TRBV25-1

CDR3: CASSPGTGWLNEKLFF
DNA: TGTGCCAGCAGCCCGGGGACAGGGTGGCTTAATGAAAAACTGTTTTTT
J: TRBJ1-4
D: TRBD1
size: NA
V: TRBV9

CDR3: CASSGTSGFGELFF
DNA: TGTGCCAGCAGCGGGACTAGCGGGTTTGGGGAGCTGTTTTTT
J: TRBJ2-2
D: TRBD2
size: NA
V: TRBV6-6

CDR3: CASYAGTGSGYTF
DNA: TGTGCCAGCTACGCCGGGACAGGGTCTGGCTACACCTTC
J: TRBJ1-2
D: TRBD1
size: few
V: TRBV6-5

CDR3: CASSERGNEKLFF
DNA: TGTGCCAGCAGTGAAAGGGGGAATGAAAAACTGTTTTTT
J: TRBJ1-4
D: NA
size: NA
V: TRBV6-1

CDR3: CAGQREGNTEAFF
DNA: TGTGCTGGCCAAAGGGAGGGAAACACTGAAGCTTTCTTT
J: TRBJ1-1
D: NA
size: NA
V: TRBV12-5

CDR3: CASARDRNSPLHF
DNA: TGTGCCAGTGCCCGGGACAGAAATTCACCCCTCCACTTT
J: TRBJ1-6
D: TRBD1
size: NA
V: TRBV19

CDR3: CASSYSGVSYEQYF
DNA: TGTGCCAGCAGCTATAGCGGGGTGAGCTACGAGCAGTACTTC
J: TRBJ2-7
D: TRBD2
size: NA
V: TRBV11-1

CDR3: CASSYEGAVNTEAFF
DNA: TGTGCCAGCAGTTACGAGGGGGCGGTGAACACTGAAGCTTTCTTT
J: TRBJ1-1
D: TRBD1
size: NA
V: TRBV6-5

CDR3: CASRGQAEIPTEAFF
DNA: TGTGCCAGCAGGGGACAGGCGGAAATTCCCACTGAAGCTTTCTTT
J: TRBJ1-1
D: TRBD1
size: NA
V: TRBV7-2

CDR3: CAWSPQDAEQYF
DNA: TGTGCCTGGAGTCCACAAGATGCCGAGCAGTACTTC
J: TRBJ2-7
D: NA
size: few
V: TRBV30

CDR3: CASSRLPDRNYEQYF
DNA: TGTGCCAGCAGTCGACTCCCTGACAGGAACTACGAGCAGTACTTC
J: TRBJ2-7
D: NA
size: NA
V: TRBV11-2

CDR3: CASSNRAGYTF
DNA: TGTGCCAGCAGTAACAGGGCTGGCTACACCTTC
J: TRBJ1-2
D: NA
size: NA
V: TRBV2

CDR3: CASSLGGTANYGYTF
DNA: TGTGCCAGCAGCTTAGGTGGGACAGCAAACTATGGCTACACCTTC
J: TRBJ1-2
D: TRBD1
size: NA
V: TRBV7-2

CDR3: CASGLVGGRGNTIYF
DNA: TGTGCTAGTGGTTTGGTTGGGGGCAGGGGAAACACCATATATTTT
J: TRBJ1-3
D: NA
size: once
V: TRBV12-5

CDR3: CASRSGGGTYNEQFF
DNA: TGCGCCAGCAGGAGTGGCGGGGGCACGTACAATGAGCAGTTCTTC
J: TRBJ2-1
D: NA
size: NA
V: TRBV5-1

CDR3: CASSFKLGTGVRNLDGYTF
DNA: TGTGCCAGCAGCTTCAAACTAGGGACAGGGGTCCGAAATTTAGATGGCTACACCTTC
J: TRBJ1-2
D: TRBD1
size: NA
V: TRBV7-9

CDR3: CASSVEARANYGYTF
DNA: TGTGCCAGCAGCGTAGAGGCCAGGGCTAACTATGGCTACACCTTC
J: TRBJ1-2
D: NA
size: once
V: TRBV9

CDR3: CASSESRGAGGYTF
DNA: TGTGCCAGCAGTGAATCCCGGGGGGCGGGAGGCTACACCTTC
J: TRBJ1-2
D: NA
size: NA
V: TRBV2

CDR3: CATDRMNTEAFF
DNA: TGTGCCACGGACAGGATGAACACTGAAGCTTTCTTT
J: TRBJ1-1
D: TRBD1
size: NA
V: TRBV7-9

CDR3: CAWSPSTGRNQPQHF
DNA: TGTGCCTGGAGTCCTTCGACAGGGAGGAATCAGCCCCAGCATTTT
J: TRBJ1-5
D: TRBD1
size: NA
V: TRBV30

CDR3: CSGGEETQYF
DNA: TGCAGCGGGGGTGAAGAGACCCAGTACTTC
J: TRBJ2-5
D: NA
size: NA
V: TRBV20-1

CDR3: CASSLAQNQPQHF
DNA: TGTGCCAGCAGCTTAGCCCAAAATCAGCCCCAGCATTTT
J: TRBJ1-5
D: NA
size: NA
V: TRBV7-2

CDR3: CASSSDREISYEQYF
DNA: TGTGCCAGCAGCTCCGACAGGGAAATCTCCTACGAGCAGTACTTC
J: TRBJ2-7
D: TRBD1
size: NA
V: TRBV5-6

CDR3: CASSPLGGANYGYTF
DNA: TGTGCCAGCAGTCCCTTGGGGGGGGCCAACTATGGCTACACCTTC
J: TRBJ1-2
D: NA
size: NA
V: TRBV7-9

CDR3: CASTFGGAESGELFF
DNA: TGCGCCAGCACCTTTGGGGGGGCCGAATCCGGGGAGCTGTTTTTT
J: TRBJ2-2
D: NA
size: NA
V: TRBV5-1

CDR3: CASRGGVGYTF
DNA: TGTGCCAGCCGGGGGGGGGTTGGCTACACCTTC
J: TRBJ1-2
D: NA
size: NA
V: TRBV6-5

CDR3: CASTSTLPDQETQYF
DNA: TGTGCCAGCACCTCGACACTTCCTGATCAAGAGACCCAGTACTTC
J: TRBJ2-5
D: NA
size: NA
V: TRBV28